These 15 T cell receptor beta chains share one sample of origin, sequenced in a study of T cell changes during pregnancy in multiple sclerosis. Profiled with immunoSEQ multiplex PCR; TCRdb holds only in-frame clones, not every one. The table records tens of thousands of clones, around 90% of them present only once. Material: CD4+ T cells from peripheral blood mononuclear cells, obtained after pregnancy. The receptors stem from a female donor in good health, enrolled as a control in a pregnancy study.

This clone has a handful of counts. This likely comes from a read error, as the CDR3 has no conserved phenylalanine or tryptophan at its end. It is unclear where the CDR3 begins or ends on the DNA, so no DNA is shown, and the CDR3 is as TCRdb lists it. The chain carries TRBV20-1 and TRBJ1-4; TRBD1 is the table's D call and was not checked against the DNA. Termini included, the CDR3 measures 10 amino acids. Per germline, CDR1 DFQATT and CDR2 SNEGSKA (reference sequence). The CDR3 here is CSATISGILV.

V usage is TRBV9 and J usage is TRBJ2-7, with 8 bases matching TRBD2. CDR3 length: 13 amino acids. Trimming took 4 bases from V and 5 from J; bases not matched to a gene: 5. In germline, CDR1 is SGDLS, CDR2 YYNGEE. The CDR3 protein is CASSPGGANEQYF. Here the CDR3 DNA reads TGTGCCAGCAGCCCCGGGGGGGCAAACGAGCAGTACTTC.

The CDR3 loop is CASSPVLYEQYF. CDR3 nucleotides: TGTGCCAGCAGCCCAGTCCTTTACGAGCAGTACTTC. The chain joins TRBV11-2 to TRBJ2-7; no reliable D call. The CDR3 has 12 amino acids. V was pared by 5 bases and J by 4 bases, with 9 bases between. The germline gives CDR1 SGHAT, CDR2 FQNNGV.

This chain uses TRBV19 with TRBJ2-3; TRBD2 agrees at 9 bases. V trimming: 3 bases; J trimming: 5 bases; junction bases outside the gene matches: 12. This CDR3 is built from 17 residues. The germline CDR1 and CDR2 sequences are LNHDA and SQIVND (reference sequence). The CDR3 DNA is TGTGCCAGTAGTATGTTTCAGCGGGAGGTTGGGGGAGATACGCAGTATTTT. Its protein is CASSMFQREVGGDTQYF.

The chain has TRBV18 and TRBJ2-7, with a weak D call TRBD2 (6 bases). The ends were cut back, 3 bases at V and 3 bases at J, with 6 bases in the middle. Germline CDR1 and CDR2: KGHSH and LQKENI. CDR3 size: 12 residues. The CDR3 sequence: CASSPGGYEQYF. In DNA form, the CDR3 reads TGTGCCAGCTCACCGGGGGGCTACGAGCAGTACTTC.

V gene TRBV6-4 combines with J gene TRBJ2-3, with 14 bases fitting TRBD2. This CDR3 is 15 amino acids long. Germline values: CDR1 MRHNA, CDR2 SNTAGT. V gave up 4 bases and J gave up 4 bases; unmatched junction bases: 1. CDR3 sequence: CASSATSGGADTQYF. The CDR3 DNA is TGTGCCAGCAGTGCGACTAGCGGGGGGGCAGATACGCAGTATTTT.

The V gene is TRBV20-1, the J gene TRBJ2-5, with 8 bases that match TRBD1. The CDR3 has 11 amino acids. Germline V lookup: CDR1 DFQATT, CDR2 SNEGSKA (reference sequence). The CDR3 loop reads CMGRGQETQYF. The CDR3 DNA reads TGCATGGGCAGGGGGCAGGAGACCCAGTACTTC.

The CDR3 sequence is CASSRQDRGDQPQHF. Here the CDR3 DNA reads TGTGCCAGCAGTCGCCAAGACAGGGGAGATCAGCCCCAGCATTTT. This chain connects TRBV28 to TRBJ1-5; TRBD1 agrees at 8 bases. Germline V CDR1 and CDR2: MDHEN, SYDVKM. This CDR3 contains 15 residues. Trimming at V came to 5 bases and at J to 5 bases, leaving 8 bases not matched to a gene.

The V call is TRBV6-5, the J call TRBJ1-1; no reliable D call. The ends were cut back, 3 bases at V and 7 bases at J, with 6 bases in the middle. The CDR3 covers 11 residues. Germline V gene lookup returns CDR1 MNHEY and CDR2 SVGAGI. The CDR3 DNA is TGTGCCAGCAGTTATAGAGGTGAAGCTTTCTTT. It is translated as CASSYRGEAFF.

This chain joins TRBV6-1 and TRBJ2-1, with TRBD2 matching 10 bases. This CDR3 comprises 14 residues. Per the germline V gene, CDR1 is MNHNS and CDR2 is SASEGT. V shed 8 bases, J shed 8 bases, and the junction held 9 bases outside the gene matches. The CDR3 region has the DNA TGTGCCAGCTTCCTAGCGGGAGTTATCGATGAGCAGTTCTTC. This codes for CASFLAGVIDEQFF.

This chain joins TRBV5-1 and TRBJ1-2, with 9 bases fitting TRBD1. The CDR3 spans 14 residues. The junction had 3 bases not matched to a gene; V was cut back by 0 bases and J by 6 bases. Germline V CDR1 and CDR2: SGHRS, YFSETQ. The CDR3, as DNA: TGCGCCAGCAGCTTGGGGGACAGGGCTGATGGCTACACCTTC. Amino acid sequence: CASSLGDRADGYTF. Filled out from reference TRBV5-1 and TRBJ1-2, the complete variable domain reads KAGVTQTPRYLIKTRGQQVTLSCSPISGHRSVSWYQQTPGQGLQFLFEYFSETQRNKGNFPGRFSGRQFSNSRSEMNVSTLELGDSALYLCASSLGDRADGYTFGSGTRLTVV.

The CDR3 is CASMGGLDTEAFF. CDR3 DNA sequence: TGTGCCAGTATGGGGGGGCTGGACACTGAAGCTTTCTTT. This sequence joins TRBV19 and TRBJ1-1, with D maybe TRBD1 (6 bases). V lost 7 bases, J lost 3 bases, and 12 bases lay in between. Germline CDR1 and CDR2: LNHDA and SQIVND (reference sequence). The CDR3 is 13 amino acids.

In DNA form, the CDR3 reads TGCAGTGCACCTCAGGGTCGGAGACAGTACTTC. It translates to CSAPQGRRQYF. The chain carries TRBV20-1 and TRBJ2-7; D possibly corresponds to TRBD1 (5 bases). This CDR3 has 11 amino acids. The ends were cut back, 6 bases at V and 10 bases at J, with 16 bases in the middle. The germline gives CDR1 DFQATT, CDR2 SNEGSKA (reference sequence).

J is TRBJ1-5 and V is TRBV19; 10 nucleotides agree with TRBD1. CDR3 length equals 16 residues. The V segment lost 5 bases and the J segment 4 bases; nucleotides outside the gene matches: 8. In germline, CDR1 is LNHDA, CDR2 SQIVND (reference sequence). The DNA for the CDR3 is TGTGCCAGTAGTGACCCGGGACAGGGGAGAAATCAGCCCCAGCATTTT. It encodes CASSDPGQGRNQPQHF.

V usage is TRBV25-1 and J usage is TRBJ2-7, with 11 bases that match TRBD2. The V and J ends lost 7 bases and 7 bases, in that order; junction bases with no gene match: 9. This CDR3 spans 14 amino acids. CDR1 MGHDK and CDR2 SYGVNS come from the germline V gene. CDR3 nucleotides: TGTGCCAGCAAGAATAGCGGGGGGGCAGGGGAGCAGTACTTC. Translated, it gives CASKNSGGAGEQYF.